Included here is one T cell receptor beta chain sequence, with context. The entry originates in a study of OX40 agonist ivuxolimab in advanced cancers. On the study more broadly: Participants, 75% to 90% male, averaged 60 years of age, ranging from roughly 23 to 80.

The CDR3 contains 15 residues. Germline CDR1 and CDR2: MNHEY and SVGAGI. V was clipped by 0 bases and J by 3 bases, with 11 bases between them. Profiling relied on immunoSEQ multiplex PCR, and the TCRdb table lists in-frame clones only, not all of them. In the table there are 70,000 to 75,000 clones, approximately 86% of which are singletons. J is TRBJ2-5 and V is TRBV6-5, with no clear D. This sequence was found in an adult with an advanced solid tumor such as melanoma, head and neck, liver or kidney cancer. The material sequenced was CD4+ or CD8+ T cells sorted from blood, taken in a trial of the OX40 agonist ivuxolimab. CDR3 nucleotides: TGTGCCAGCAGTTACTCGATGGGTCCTGAAGAGACCCAGTACTTC. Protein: CASSYSMGPEETQYF.